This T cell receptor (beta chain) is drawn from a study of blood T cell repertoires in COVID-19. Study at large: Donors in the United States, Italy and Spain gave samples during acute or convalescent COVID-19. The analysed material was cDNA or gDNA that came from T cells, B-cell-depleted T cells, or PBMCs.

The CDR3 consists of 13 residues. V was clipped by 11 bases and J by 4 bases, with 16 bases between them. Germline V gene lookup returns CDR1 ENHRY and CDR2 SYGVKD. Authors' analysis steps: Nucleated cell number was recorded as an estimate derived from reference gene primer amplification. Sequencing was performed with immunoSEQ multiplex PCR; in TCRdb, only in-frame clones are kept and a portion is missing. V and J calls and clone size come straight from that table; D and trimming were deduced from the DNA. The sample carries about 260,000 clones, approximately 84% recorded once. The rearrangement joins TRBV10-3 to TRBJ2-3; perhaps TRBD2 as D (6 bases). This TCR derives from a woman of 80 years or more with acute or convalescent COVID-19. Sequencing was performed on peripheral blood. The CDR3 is CAAGPTAADTQYF. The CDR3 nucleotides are TGTGCCGCGGGACCTACCGCCGCAGATACGCAGTATTTT.